This TCR beta chain was found in a study of graft-versus-host responses after intestinal transplantation. Comments on this clone: Antigen: not known.

The data were produced by immunoSEQ multiplex PCR, yet TCRdb's version contains in-frame clones alone and is incomplete. Found here are about 78,000 clones, 90% of them singletons; the top ten hold less than 5%. General study points: Circulating GvH clones peaking coincided with falling HvG clones soon after transplant.

The sequence came from a human donor who was the organ donor for an intestinal transplant. This material consisted of unstimulated CD8+ T cells sorted from spleen or lymph node cells, taken before transplant.

The CDR3 protein is CASSLAGGGGNEQFF. CDR3 sequence (DNA): TGTGCCAGCAGCTTAGCGGGGGGCGGGGGCAATGAGCAGTTCTTC. The gene calls are TRBV7-8 and TRBJ2-1, with D maybe TRBD2 (7 bases). The V and J ends lost 0 bases and 6 bases respectively, with 12 bases between them. The germline V gene encodes CDR1 SGHVS and CDR2 FQNEAQ. CDR3 size: 15 residues. Based on the CDR3 plus reference TRBV7-8 and TRBJ2-1, the full variable domain is GAGVSQSPRYKVAKRGQDVALRCDPISGHVSLFWYQQALGQGPEFLTYFQNEAQLDKSGLPSDRFFAERPEGSVSTLKIQRTQQEDSAVYLCASSLAGGGGNEQFFGPGTRLTVL.